The 20 T cell receptor beta chains presented below share a single source sample, sequenced in a study of blood T cell repertoires in COVID-19. Produced via immunoSEQ multiplex PCR; TCRdb's table is partial and in-frame only. The data contain tens of thousands of clones, around 80% of them singletons. The material sequenced was peripheral blood. The receptors derive from a man in his sixties with COVID-19, enrolled during active disease.

V and J are TRBV15 and TRBJ2-5, with D tentatively TRBD2 (7 bases). V was shortened by 5 bases and J by 5 bases, with 9 bases between the two germline ends. The CDR3 length is 12 residues. CDR1 and CDR2 (germline): LNHNV, YYDKDF (reference sequence). The DNA of the CDR3 is TGTGCCACCAGCGGGGGGGCTGAGACCCAGTACTTC. This codes for CATSGGAETQYF.

This clone was counted a few times. The CDR3 DNA reads as TGTGCCAGCAGCTTACAGGGGAAAGGGTACAATGAGCAGTTCTTC. Translating it yields CASSLQGKGYNEQFF. V is TRBV5-5 and J is TRBJ2-1, with 7 bases fitting TRBD1. The CDR3 sequence is 15 residues long. Germline assignment: CDR1 SGHKS and CDR2 YYEKEE (reference sequence). Losses at the gene ends were 2 bases for V and 4 bases for J; bases not matched to a gene: 6.

The chain uses TRBV6-5 and TRBJ1-2; D gene ambiguous. Per germline, CDR1 MNHEY and CDR2 SVGAGI. The V end was cut by 8 bases, the J end by 4 bases, with 11 bases between. The CDR3 extends over 12 amino acids. CDR3 sequence reads: CASYERGYGYTF. The CDR3 region has the DNA TGTGCCAGCTACGAACGGGGCTATGGCTACACCTTC.

The J gene is TRBJ1-1, the V gene TRBV5-1; no clear D. Trimming took off 7 bases at V and 4 bases at J, with 14 bases between the two ends. Germline CDR1 reads SGHRS; CDR2 reads YFSETQ. The CDR3 length is 13 residues. The CDR3 loop reads CASAGGQSTEAFF. In nucleotides, the CDR3 is TGCGCCAGCGCCGGTGGGCAAAGCACTGAAGCTTTCTTT.

Of note for this clone: The sample holds other DNA sequences that translate to the same CDR3. V is TRBV14 and J is TRBJ2-1, with 14 nucleotides matching TRBD2. Germline lookup yields CDR1 SGHDN and CDR2 FVKESK. The CDR3 totals 16 residues. Trimming took 1 base from V and 10 from J; bases not matched to a gene: 6. CDR3 bases: TGTGCCAGCAGCCAAGCGGGACTAGCGGGAGTCGGAGAGCAGTTCTTC. Protein: CASSQAGLAGVGEQFF.

The chain employs TRBV28 and TRBJ1-1; perhaps TRBD1 as D (5 bases). V shed 6 bases and J shed 3 bases, with 14 bases lying between them. The germline V gene encodes CDR1 MDHEN and CDR2 SYDVKM. The CDR3 runs to 14 residues. In DNA form, the CDR3 reads TGTGCCAGCAGCCCGACAGCTACTTACACTGAAGCTTTCTTT. Its translation: CASSPTATYTEAFF.

The chain joins TRBV7-6 to TRBJ2-1; 9 bases are a match to TRBD2. The CDR3 is 17 amino acids. In germline, CDR1 is SGHVS, CDR2 FNYEAQ. Trimming cost V 1 base and J 10 bases; bases outside gene matches: 14. The CDR3 spells CASSLVASGGSLGEQFF. The CDR3, as DNA: TGTGCCAGCAGCTTAGTGGCCAGCGGGGGGTCCCTGGGGGAGCAGTTCTTC.

This clone has only one observation. This chain joins TRBV29-1 and TRBJ1-2; no clear D. Trimming shortened V by 4 bases and J by 0 bases, and 9 bases separated the two germline ends. CDR1 is SQVTM and CDR2 is ANQGSEA in the germline V gene. The CDR3 is made up of 13 amino acids. As DNA, the CDR3 is TGCAGCGTTGTCGTGAGTGCTAACTATGGCTACACCTTC. Protein sequence: CSVVVSANYGYTF.

This chain joins TRBV5-1 and TRBJ2-3; D is undetermined. V was pared by 0 bases and J by 3 bases, with 14 bases between. The CDR3 runs to 16 residues. Germline CDR1 and CDR2: SGHRS and YFSETQ. This CDR3 reads CASSLGYAPTTDTQYF. For the CDR3, the DNA is TGCGCCAGCAGCTTGGGATACGCCCCGACAACAGATACGCAGTATTTT.

The chain recombines TRBV5-4 with TRBJ2-5; 9 bases are shared with TRBD1. Germline V gene sequence: CDR1 SGHNT, CDR2 YYREEE (reference sequence). Unmatched junction bases numbered 9, after V lost 0 bases and J lost 12 bases. The CDR3 contains 14 residues. CDR3 bases: TGTGCCAGCAGCTTGGCAGGTGACAGGGGGGGAAAGTACTTC. This encodes CASSLAGDRGGKYF.

J is TRBJ2-3 and V is TRBV2; TRBD1 aligns across 9 bases. Looked up from germline, CDR1 is SNHLY and CDR2 is FYNNEI. J was trimmed by 7 bases and V by 5 bases; bases with no gene match: 10. This CDR3 is built from 15 residues. In DNA form, the CDR3 reads TGTGCCAGCAGTCTTACAGGGGGCGCATTAAATACGCAGTATTTT. It encodes CASSLTGGALNTQYF.

The chain is built from TRBV2 and TRBJ2-2; D might be TRBD2 (6 bases). V was trimmed by 3 bases and J by 6 bases, leaving 17 bases between them. There are 16 residues in the CDR3. Germline loops: CDR1 SNHLY, CDR2 FYNNEI. DNA for the CDR3: TGTGCCAGCAGTGAGATTGGGGGGAACCTAGCCGGGGAGCTGTTTTTT. Protein: CASSEIGGNLAGELFF.

This clone was found a few times. V and J are TRBV11-1 and TRBJ2-7; 9 nucleotides agree with TRBD1. The CDR3 sequence is 14 residues long. The trim removed 5 bases at V and 5 bases at J, leaving 7 bases unmatched. The germline CDR1 and CDR2 sequences are SGHAT and FQDESV (reference sequence). The CDR3 DNA reads TGTGCCAGCAGCGCTTTACAGGGGGCCCACGAGCAGTACTTC. Protein product: CASSALQGAHEQYF.

A single count supports this clone. The V and J genes are TRBV27 and TRBJ2-1, with D hard to call. CDR1 is MNHEY, CDR2 SMNVEV, per germline (reference sequence). The V end lost 4 bases, the J end lost 9 bases, and 16 bases lay between the germline ends. The CDR3 extends over 14 amino acids. Written as DNA, the CDR3 is TGTGCCAGCAGTTCAGAACTCCTGGAGTTTGAGCAGTTCTTC. It translates to CASSSELLEFEQFF.

CDR3 DNA: TGTGCCAGCAGTGGTACAGGGGATTATCAGCCCCAGCATTTT. It encodes CASSGTGDYQPQHF. The rearrangement joins TRBV2 to TRBJ1-5; the match to TRBD1 covers 7 bases. The V gene end was trimmed by 4 bases and the J gene end by 5 bases; junction bases not matched to a gene: 5. The CDR3 spans 14 residues. The germline gives CDR1 SNHLY, CDR2 FYNNEI.

This clone was counted a few times. The chain joins TRBV3-1 (or the pseudogene TRBV3-2) to TRBJ2-1, with 13 bases identical to TRBD2. Germline trimming cut 5 bases from V and 0 bases from J; bases unmatched to any gene: 7. The CDR3 length is 18 residues. Germline CDR1 reads LGHDT; CDR2 reads YNNKEL (reference sequence). The CDR3 sequence is CASSSLTSGGSSYNEQFF. The CDR3 DNA sequence: TGTGCCAGCAGCTCCCTGACTAGCGGGGGGTCCTCCTACAATGAGCAGTTCTTC.

This clone was seen a single time. The chain uses TRBV6-5 and TRBJ2-5; the D gene is possibly TRBD2 (5 bases). Germline V gene lookup returns CDR1 MNHEY and CDR2 SVGAGI. V lost 2 bases, J lost 1 base, and 8 bases lay in between. There are 14 residues in the CDR3. CDR3 in amino acids: CASSYGGSQETQYF. CDR3 DNA: TGTGCCAGCAGTTACGGAGGATCCCAAGAGACCCAGTACTTC.

The chain recombines TRBV5-4 with TRBJ2-7; 9 bases map to TRBD2. V shed 3 bases and J 2 bases; nucleotides not matched to a gene: 9. In germline, CDR1 is SGHNT, CDR2 YYREEE (reference sequence). The CDR3 has 16 amino acids. CDR3 sequence (DNA): TGTGCCAGCAGCTGGGGCGCGCGGGGGGGGACCTACGAGCAGTACTTC. Translation gives CASSWGARGGTYEQYF.

The rearrangement joins TRBV2 to TRBJ2-2, with 7 positions matching TRBD1. Germline values: CDR1 SNHLY, CDR2 FYNNEI. V was pared by 5 bases and J by 5 bases, with 2 bases of the junction left unmatched. The CDR3 extends over 13 amino acids. The CDR3 reads CASSRQGTGELFF. The DNA for the CDR3 is TGTGCCAGCAGTCGACAGGGTACCGGGGAGCTGTTTTTT.

The chain combines TRBV14 with TRBJ2-7; a weak D match, TRBD2 (5 bases). This CDR3 comprises 14 residues. V was clipped by 1 base and J by 2 bases, with 9 bases between them. The V gene's germline CDR1 is SGHDN and CDR2 FVKESK. The CDR3 bases are TGTGCCAGCAGCCAAGGGGGAGTTGCCTACGAGCAGTACTTC. Its protein is CASSQGGVAYEQYF.